This is a list of T cell receptor beta chains from one sample in a study of shared T cell receptors in the human thymus. Sequencing used immunoSEQ multiplex PCR; TCRdb keeps in-frame clones, though not all of them. The table shows roughly 710,000 clones, with 75% to 90% occurring only once. A further study also used this sample, focusing on human thymus T cells.

The source material was thymocytes. Source of these receptors: a girl in the first two years of life with a congenital heart defect. Both conserved end residues are part of each CDR3. D genes are given only for firm matches. The size of a clone is reported for some rows only, either as once, few or many, or as a class for expanded clones.

size	V	D	J	CDR3	DNA
-	TRBV27	TRBD1	TRBJ2-7	CASSLRGQGSSYEQYF	TGTGCCAGCAGTTTACGAGGACAGGGAAGCTCCTACGAGCAGTACTTC
-	TRBV5-1	TRBD1	TRBJ1-6	CASSLEGTGGRNSYNSPLHF	TGCGCCAGCAGCTTGGAGGGGACAGGGGGCAGGAACTCCTATAATTCACCCCTCCACTTT
-	TRBV5-1	-	TRBJ1-1	CASSFEGLNTEAFF	TGCGCCAGCAGCTTCGAGGGCCTGAACACTGAAGCTTTCTTT
-	TRBV5-1	TRBD1	TRBJ1-1	CASSSRQGMNTEAFF	TGCGCCAGCAGCTCTCGACAGGGCATGAACACTGAAGCTTTCTTT
-	TRBV4-1	-	TRBJ1-4	CASSQDRGGRVKEEKLFF	TGCGCCAGCAGCCAAGATAGGGGGGGTCGGGTAAAGGAAGAAAAACTGTTTTTT
few	TRBV15	TRBD1	TRBJ1-5	CATRETGLSNQPQHF	TGTGCCACTAGAGAGACAGGGCTGAGCAATCAGCCCCAGCATTTT
-	TRBV2	TRBD1	TRBJ1-2	CASSRDRENYGYTF	TGTGCCAGTAGCCGGGACAGGGAAAACTATGGCTACACCTTC
-	TRBV11-1	-	TRBJ1-1	CASSFGGDTEAFF	TGTGCCAGCAGCTTCGGGGGGGACACTGAAGCTTTCTTT
once	TRBV4-2	-	TRBJ1-5	CASSQEGDQPQHF	TGTGCCAGCAGCCAAGAGGGAGATCAGCCCCAGCATTTT
few	TRBV19	TRBD1	TRBJ1-2	CASTIGQGGYTF	TGTGCCAGTACCATCGGACAGGGTGGCTACACCTTC
-	TRBV6-1	-	TRBJ2-1	CASSEEGYDEQFF	TGTGCCAGCAGTGAAGAGGGGTACGATGAGCAGTTCTTC
-	TRBV28	TRBD1	TRBJ1-5	CASSRTGEQPQHF	TGTGCCAGCAGTCGGACAGGGGAGCAGCCCCAGCATTTT
once	TRBV2	-	TRBJ1-2	CASSGYQGRTNYGYTF	TGTGCCAGCAGTGGATACCAGGGGCGGACTAACTATGGCTACACCTTC
-	TRBV7-9	-	TRBJ1-3	CATGTTLDGNTIYF	TGTGCCACCGGGACAACATTGGACGGAAACACCATATATTTT
-	TRBV18	-	TRBJ2-6	CASSPPSPTRKASGANVLTF	TGTGCCAGCTCACCACCATCCCCGACAAGAAAAGCCTCTGGGGCCAACGTCCTGACTTTC
-	TRBV12-5	-	TRBJ2-7	CASGKRDRHSYEQYF	TGTGCTAGTGGTAAACGAGACAGACACTCCTACGAGCAGTACTTC
-	TRBV6-6	-	TRBJ1-5	CASSYSGRARNQPQHF	TGTGCCAGCAGTTACTCGGGCAGGGCCCGCAATCAGCCCCAGCATTTT
-	TRBV4-2	-	TRBJ2-7	CASSGGGQDEQYF	TGTGCCAGCAGCGGGGGCGGCCAAGACGAGCAGTACTTC
-	TRBV5-1	-	TRBJ1-2	CASSLHQGLRPYGYTF	TGCGCCAGCAGCTTACATCAGGGTCTAAGACCTTATGGCTACACCTTC
-	TRBV15	TRBD1	TRBJ1-2	CATSRDGAGGNDGYTF	TGTGCCACCAGCAGAGATGGGGCAGGGGGGAATGATGGCTACACCTTC
-	TRBV28	-	TRBJ1-1	CATLRTANTEAFF	TGTGCCACCCTAAGGACAGCGAACACTGAAGCTTTCTTT
-	TRBV4-2	-	TRBJ2-1	CASSHPLASSYNEQFF	TGTGCCAGCAGCCACCCCCTAGCTAGCTCCTACAATGAGCAGTTCTTC